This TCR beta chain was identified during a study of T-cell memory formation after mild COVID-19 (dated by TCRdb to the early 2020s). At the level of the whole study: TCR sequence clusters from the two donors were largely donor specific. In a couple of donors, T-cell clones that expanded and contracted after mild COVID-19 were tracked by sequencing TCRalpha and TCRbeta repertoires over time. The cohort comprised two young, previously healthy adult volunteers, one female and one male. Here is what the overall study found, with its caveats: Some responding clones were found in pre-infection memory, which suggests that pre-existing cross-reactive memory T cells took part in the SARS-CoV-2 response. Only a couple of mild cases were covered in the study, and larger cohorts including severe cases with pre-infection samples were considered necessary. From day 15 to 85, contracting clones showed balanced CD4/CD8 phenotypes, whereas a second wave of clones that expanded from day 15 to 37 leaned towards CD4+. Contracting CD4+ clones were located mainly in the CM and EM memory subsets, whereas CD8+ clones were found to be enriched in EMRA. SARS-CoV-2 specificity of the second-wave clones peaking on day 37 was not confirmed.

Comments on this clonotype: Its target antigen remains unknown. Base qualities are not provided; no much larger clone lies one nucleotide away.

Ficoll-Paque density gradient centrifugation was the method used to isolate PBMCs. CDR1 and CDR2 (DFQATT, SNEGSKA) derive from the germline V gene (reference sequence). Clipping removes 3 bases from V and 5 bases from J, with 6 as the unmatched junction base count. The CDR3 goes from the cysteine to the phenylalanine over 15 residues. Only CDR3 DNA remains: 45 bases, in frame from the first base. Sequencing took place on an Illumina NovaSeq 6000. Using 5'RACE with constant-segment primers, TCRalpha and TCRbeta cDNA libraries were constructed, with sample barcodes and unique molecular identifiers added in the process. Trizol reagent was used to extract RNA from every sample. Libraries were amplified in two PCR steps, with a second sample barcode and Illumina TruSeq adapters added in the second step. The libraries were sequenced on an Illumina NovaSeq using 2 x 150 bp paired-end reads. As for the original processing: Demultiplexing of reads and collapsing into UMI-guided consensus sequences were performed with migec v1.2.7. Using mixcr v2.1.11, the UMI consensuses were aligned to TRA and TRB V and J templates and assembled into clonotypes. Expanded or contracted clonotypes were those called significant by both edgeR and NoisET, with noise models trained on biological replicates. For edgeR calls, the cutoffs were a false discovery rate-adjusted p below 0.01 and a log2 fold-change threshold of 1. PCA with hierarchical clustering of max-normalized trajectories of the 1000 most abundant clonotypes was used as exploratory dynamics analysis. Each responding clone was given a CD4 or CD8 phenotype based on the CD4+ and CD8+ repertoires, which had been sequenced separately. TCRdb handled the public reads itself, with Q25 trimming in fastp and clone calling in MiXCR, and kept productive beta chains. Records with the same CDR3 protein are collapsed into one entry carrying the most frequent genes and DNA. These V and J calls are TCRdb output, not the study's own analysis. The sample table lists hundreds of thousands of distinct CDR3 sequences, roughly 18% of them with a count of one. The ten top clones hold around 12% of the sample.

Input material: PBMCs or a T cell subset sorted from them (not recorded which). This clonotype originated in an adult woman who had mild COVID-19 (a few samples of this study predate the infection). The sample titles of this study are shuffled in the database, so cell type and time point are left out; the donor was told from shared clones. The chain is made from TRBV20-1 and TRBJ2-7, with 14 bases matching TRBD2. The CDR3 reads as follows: CSARGTSGRTDEQYF. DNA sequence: TGCAGTGCTAGGGGGACTAGCGGGAGAACAGACGAGCAGTACTTC.